The clone carrying this T cell receptor beta chain was seen a few times. Its antigen is undetermined. Donors comprised only Caucasian adults living in Nashville, Tennessee. Each sorted subset replicate got 200 ng genomic DNA, roughly 30,000 genomes. The data were produced by immunoSEQ multiplex PCR, yet TCRdb's version contains in-frame clones alone and is incomplete. Among nearly 1 million clones, roughly 72% were seen once, and the ten largest hold over 1.3%. These data are taken from a study of shared clonotypes between healthy human individuals. V lost 6 bases to trimming and J lost 10 bases, with 15 bases between them. The CDR3 sequence is 12 residues long. CDR1 is SGHTA and CDR2 is FQGNSA in the germline V gene. Study results and limitations: A reduction in generation probabilities was seen for non-shared clonotypes relative to those shared by all four donors. Clonotype sharing among donors was thought likely to change with sequencing depth.

The chain joins TRBV7-2 to TRBJ1-1; D gene uncertain. This clonotype originated in a man younger than 35 in good health. The sequencing sample was made of memory CD4+ T cells sorted from blood. Subset reported: CD45RA-negative fraction. The CDR3 here is CASRSVGPAAFF. In DNA, the CDR3 is TGTGCCAGCAGATCCGTCGGGCCCGCAGCTTTCTTT.